Below, 10 T cell receptor beta chains from the same sample are listed, as sequenced in a study of long-term antiretroviral therapy in people with HIV. Sequencing used immunoSEQ v3.0 at survey level. TCRdb keeps only in-frame clones here, not all; method: immunoSEQ multiplex PCR. The table lists 30,000 to 35,000 clones, roughly 88% of them singletons. The sequences come from unsorted PBMCs, collected 0.8 years before starting antiretroviral therapy. Every receptor here comes from a man between 18 and 35 years old with HIV.

The gene calls are TRBV7-9 and TRBJ1-2; 7 bases line up with TRBD1. Trimming cost V 3 bases and J 5 bases; bases outside gene matches: 9. The CDR3 runs to 15 residues. Germline V CDR1 and CDR2: SEHNR, FQNEAQ (reference sequence). CDR3 loop: CASSFPQGSEYGYTF. The CDR3 DNA sequence: TGTGCCAGCAGCTTCCCACAGGGGTCGGAATATGGCTACACCTTC. Together with reference TRBV7-9 and TRBJ1-2, the CDR3 gives the full variable domain: DTGVSQNPRHKITKRGQNVTFRCDPISEHNRLYWYRQTLGQGPEFLTYFQNEAQLEKSRLLSDRFSAERPKGSFSTLEIQRTEQGDSAMYLCASSFPQGSEYGYTFGSGTRLTVV.

The chain uses TRBV7-3 and TRBJ2-5; D possibly corresponds to TRBD2 (5 bases). The V end was cut by 5 bases, the J end by 3 bases, with 13 bases between. The CDR3 extends over 14 amino acids. Per the germline V gene, CDR1 is SGHTA and CDR2 is FQGTGA. The CDR3 DNA reads as TGTGCCAGCAGCCGGTGGGTGGGAGAAGAGACCCAGTACTTC. This gives the protein CASSRWVGEETQYF.

This sequence joins TRBV9 and TRBJ1-1, with D hard to call. The germline V and J ends were trimmed by 0 bases and 2 bases, with 8 bases remaining between them. CDR1 is SGDLS and CDR2 is YYNGEE in the germline V gene. This CDR3 has 14 amino acids. CDR3 DNA: TGTGCCAGCAGCGTAGATCACGGAAACACTGAAGCTTTCTTT. Protein sequence: CASSVDHGNTEAFF.

The chain recombines TRBV5-6 with TRBJ1-1; D remains unclear. The CDR3 length is 13 residues. The germline V gene encodes CDR1 SGHDT and CDR2 YYEEEE. V lost 2 bases and J 5 bases, leaving 10 bases between the germline ends. Written as DNA, the CDR3 is TGTGCCAGCAGCTTTTCGATCGAAACTGAAGCTTTCTTT. This gives the protein CASSFSIETEAFF. Complete variable domain (other parts from reference TRBV5-6 and TRBJ1-1): DAGVTQSPTHLIKTRGQQVTLRCSPKSGHDTVSWYQQALGQGPQFIFQYYEEEERQRGNFPDRFSGHQFPNYSSELNVNALLLGDSALYLCASSFSIETEAFFGQGTRLTVV.

On this clone: One end of the junction does not line up with germline, which may come from a read error. The J gene is TRBJ1-2, the V gene TRBV18; tentatively, D is TRBD1 (5 bases). CDR1 and CDR2 (germline): KGHSH, LQKENI. The CDR3 loop spans 16 amino acids. The CDR3: CASSLSPGGAKYGYTF. Here the CDR3 DNA reads TGTGCCAGCTCACTCTCCCCCGGCGGGGCTAAATATGGCTACACCTTC. Together with reference TRBV18 and TRBJ1-2, the CDR3 gives the full variable domain: NAGVMQNPRHLVRRRGQEARLRCSPMKGHSHVYWYRQLPEEGLKFMVYLQKENIIDESGMPKERFSAEFPKEGPSILRIQQVVRGDSAAYFCASSLSPGGAKYGYTFGSGTRLTVV.

This clone was seen a handful of times. The chain has TRBV5-6 and TRBJ1-2; TRBD1 agrees at 7 bases. Germline V gene lookup returns CDR1 SGHDT and CDR2 YYEEEE. CDR3 length: 14 amino acids. J lost 4 bases, V lost 0 bases, and 3 bases had no gene match. The CDR3 region has the DNA TGTGCCAGCAGCTTGGTACGGACAGGCTATGGCTACACCTTC. Its protein is CASSLVRTGYGYTF.

CDR3 DNA sequence: TGTGCCAGCAGTGACAGGGTATACGCTGGCTACACCTTC. Its translation: CASSDRVYAGYTF. The chain carries TRBV6-5 and TRBJ1-2; TRBD1 matches at 7 bases. The CDR3 is 13 amino acids. J lost 7 bases, V lost 5 bases, and 7 bases had no gene match. Per the germline V gene, CDR1 is MNHEY and CDR2 is SVGAGI.

The table lists this clone with a few counts. This chain joins TRBV5-5 and TRBJ2-7, with TRBD1 matching over 7 bases. The V and J ends lost 0 bases and 5 bases, in that order; junction bases with no gene match: 8. Germline V CDR1 and CDR2: SGHKS, YYEKEE (reference sequence). The CDR3 sequence is 15 residues long. As DNA, the CDR3 is TGTGCCAGCAGCTTGGTGGCGAACAGGGGACACGAGCAGTACTTC. The encoded protein is CASSLVANRGHEQYF.

The genes are TRBV5-1 and TRBJ2-5, with 7 bases fitting TRBD1. V lost 0 bases, J lost 4 bases, and 0 bases stayed unmatched. Germline assignment: CDR1 SGHRS and CDR2 YFSETQ. The CDR3 totals 13 residues. The CDR3 DNA is TGCGCCAGCAGCTTGGGACAGGGAGAGACCCAGTACTTC. Protein: CASSLGQGETQYF.

The gene calls are TRBV7-2 and TRBJ2-2, with a possible D match to TRBD2 (5 bases). The CDR3 totals 16 residues. Trimming cost V 2 bases and J 0 bases, with 10 bases left between them. The germline V gene encodes CDR1 SGHTA and CDR2 FQGNSA. Written as DNA, the CDR3 is TGTGCCAGCAGCTTAAGCCGGGGAACGAACACCGGGGAGCTGTTTTTT. It translates to CASSLSRGTNTGELFF.